The next 5 T cell receptor beta chains were all read from a single sample in a study of T-cell reconstitution after alpha-beta-depleted transplantation in children. Unique molecular identifiers were incorporated during preparation of the TCRbeta library. Using its own MiXCR run on the PCR reads, TCRdb lists one record per CDR3 protein. The data show 700,000 or so distinct CDR3 sequences, approximately 14% seen once. The sample here was PBMCs, taken before TCRalphabeta/CD19-depleted stem cell transplant. These receptors were taken from a girl aged 2 to 9 with congenital amegakaryocytic thrombocytopenia, due to receive a stem cell transplant.

This clonotype was seen repeatedly, ten times or more. The chain recombines TRBV20-1 with TRBJ2-7; D remains ambiguous. V was cut by 6 bases and J by 6 bases, with 18 bases left in between. The length of the CDR3 is 13 residues. CDR1 is DFQATT, CDR2 SNEGSKA, per germline (reference sequence). CDR3 DNA sequence: TGCAGTGCCCCTCCTGGATCGGCCGGCGAGCAGTACTTC. It is translated as CSAPPGSAGEQYF.

In this sample, this clonotype turned up many times. J is TRBJ2-4 and V is TRBV12-3 or TRBV12-4; D is ambiguous. V was pared by 7 bases and J by 5 bases, with 6 bases between. This CDR3 spans 11 amino acids. The CDR3 loop is CASNRENIQYF. Here the CDR3 DNA reads TGTGCCAGCAACCGGGAAAACATTCAGTACTTC.

This clonotype occurred many times. The J gene is TRBJ1-2, the V gene TRBV20-1; D ambiguous. The germline V and J ends were trimmed by 2 bases and 4 bases, with 14 bases remaining between them. The CDR3 is 14 residues long. Germline CDR1 is DFQATT and CDR2 is SNEGSKA (reference sequence). DNA for the CDR3: TGCAGTGCTAGATTCGCAAGTCTGGCCTATGGCTACACCTTC. Translated: CSARFASLAYGYTF.

CDR3 in amino acids: CASSEWTSGSEQYF. The CDR3 bases are TGTGCCAGCAGCGAATGGACTAGCGGGAGCGAGCAGTACTTC. V usage is TRBV7-9 and J usage is TRBJ2-7; 13 nucleotides match TRBD2. CDR1 SEHNR and CDR2 FQNEAQ come from the germline V gene (reference sequence). The CDR3 totals 14 residues. V shed 5 bases, J shed 6 bases, and the junction held 4 bases outside the gene matches.

The rearrangement uses TRBV4-2 and TRBJ1-6; 7 nucleotides align to TRBD1. The CDR3 is made up of 13 amino acids. V lost 0 bases to trimming and J lost 16 bases; unmatched junction nucleotides: 6. Germline-derived CDR1 and CDR2 are LGHNA and YNFKEQ. CDR3 sequence: CASSQDWGQILHF. For the CDR3, the DNA is TGTGCCAGCAGCCAAGATTGGGGACAGATTCTCCACTTT.